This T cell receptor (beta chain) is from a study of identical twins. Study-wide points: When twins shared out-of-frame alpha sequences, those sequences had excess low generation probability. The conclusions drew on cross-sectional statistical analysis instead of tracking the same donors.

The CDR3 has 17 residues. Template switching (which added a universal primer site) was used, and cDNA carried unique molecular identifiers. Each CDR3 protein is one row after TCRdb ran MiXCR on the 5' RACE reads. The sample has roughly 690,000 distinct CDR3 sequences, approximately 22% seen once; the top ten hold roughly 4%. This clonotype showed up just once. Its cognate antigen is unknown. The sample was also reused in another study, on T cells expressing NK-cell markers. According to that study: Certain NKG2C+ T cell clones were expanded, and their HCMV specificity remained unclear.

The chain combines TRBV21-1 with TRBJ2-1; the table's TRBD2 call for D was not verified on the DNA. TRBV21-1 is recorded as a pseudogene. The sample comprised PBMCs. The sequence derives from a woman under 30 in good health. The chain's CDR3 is CASSKVIAGRGRYEQFF. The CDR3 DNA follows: TGTGCCAGCAGCAAAGTTATAGCGGGGAGGGGGAGGTATGAGCAGTTCTTC.